The present T cell receptor (beta chain) was sequenced within a study of T cell responses to AZD1222 COVID-19 vaccine. Generated by immunoSEQ multiplex PCR, the TCRdb table keeps only in-frame clones and is missing some. The table records 65,000 or so clones, roughly 89% of them present only once. CDR3 length: 14 amino acids. From germline, CDR1 is SGHAT and CDR2 FQDESV (reference sequence). Trimming stripped 4 bases from V and 2 bases from J, with 11 bases between. Material: peripheral blood, obtained on day 0 of AZD1222 vaccination. This TCR was recovered from an adult in good health. The J gene is TRBJ1-1, the V gene TRBV11-1; D is possibly TRBD1 (5 bases). The DNA for the CDR3 is TGTGCCAGCAGCTCCCCCGACAGTAACACTGAAGCTTTCTTT. Translation gives CASSSPDSNTEAFF.